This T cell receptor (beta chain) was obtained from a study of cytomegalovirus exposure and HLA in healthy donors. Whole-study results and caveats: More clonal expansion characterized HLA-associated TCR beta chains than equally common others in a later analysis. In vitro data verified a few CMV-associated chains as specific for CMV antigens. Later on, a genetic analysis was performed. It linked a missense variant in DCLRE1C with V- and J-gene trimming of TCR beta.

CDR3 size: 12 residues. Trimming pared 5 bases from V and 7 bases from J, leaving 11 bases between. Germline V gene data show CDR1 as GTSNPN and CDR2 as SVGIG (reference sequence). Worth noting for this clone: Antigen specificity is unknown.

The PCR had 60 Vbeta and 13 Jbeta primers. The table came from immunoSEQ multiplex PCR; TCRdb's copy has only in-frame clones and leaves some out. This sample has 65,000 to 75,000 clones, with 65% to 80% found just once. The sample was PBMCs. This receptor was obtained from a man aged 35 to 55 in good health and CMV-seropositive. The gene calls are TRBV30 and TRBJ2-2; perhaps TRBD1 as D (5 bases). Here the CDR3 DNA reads TGTGCCTGGGTCAGGGCGGTCGGGGAGCTGTTTTTT. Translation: CAWVRAVGELFF. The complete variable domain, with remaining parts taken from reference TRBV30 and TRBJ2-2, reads SQTIHQWPATLVQPVGSPLSLECTVEGTSNPNLYWYRQAAGRGLQLLFYSVGIGQISSEVPQNLSASRPQDRQFILSSKKLLLSDSGFYLCAWVRAVGELFFGEGSRLTVL.